Listed below are T cell receptor beta chains from one sample, sequenced in a study of neurological immune-mediated disorders. Each CDR3 protein gets one entry after TCRdb re-called the 5' RACE reads with MiXCR. Altogether approximately 100,000 distinct CDR3 sequences are present, roughly 3.3% being singletons, with the ten largest covering 2.5% to 3%. Sequencing used PBMCs. All receptors derive from a woman aged 50 to 65 with multiple sclerosis. Both conserved end residues are trimmed from each CDR3. The order of the fields is CDR3 protein, V gene, D gene. A D gene is named only where the DNA matches it firmly.

CDR3 protein: ASRNRLAGAGEQY
V gene: TRBV7-2
D gene: TRBD2

CDR3 protein: SAQRGGSWESTDTQY
V gene: TRBV20-1
D gene: TRBD2

CDR3 protein: ASTSRGTSYEQY
V gene: TRBV12-3/TRBV12-4
D gene: NA

CDR3 protein: ASSQDRPSPGVKTEAF
V gene: TRBV4-2
D gene: NA

CDR3 protein: ASSSPDRGREKLF
V gene: TRBV6-5
D gene: TRBD1

CDR3 protein: ASSYGTRNEQF
V gene: TRBV6-2/TRBV6-3
D gene: TRBD2

CDR3 protein: ASSLVSGLQETQY
V gene: TRBV5-1
D gene: NA

CDR3 protein: ASSDGAGNQPQH
V gene: TRBV10-2
D gene: NA

CDR3 protein: ASRNTGGDETQY
V gene: TRBV6-5
D gene: TRBD1

CDR3 protein: ASSSGSGHKY
V gene: TRBV7-9
D gene: TRBD2

CDR3 protein: ATSRTPGGLGGTDTQY
V gene: TRBV15
D gene: TRBD1

CDR3 protein: ASSVGAGTSYNEQF
V gene: TRBV9
D gene: NA

CDR3 protein: ASSLAGRQVQF
V gene: TRBV7-6
D gene: NA

CDR3 protein: ASSVVGTASYNEQF
V gene: TRBV9
D gene: TRBD1

CDR3 protein: SVVWSSYEQY
V gene: TRBV29-1
D gene: NA

CDR3 protein: SVGDRGGGIQY
V gene: TRBV29-1
D gene: NA

CDR3 protein: ASSSPGGVEAF
V gene: TRBV5-1
D gene: NA

CDR3 protein: ASPGAEAF
V gene: TRBV5-1
D gene: NA

CDR3 protein: SARDSGRGVSNQPQH
V gene: TRBV20-1
D gene: NA